The 29 T cell receptor beta chains presented below share a single source sample, sequenced in a study of OX40 agonist ivuxolimab in advanced cancers. Sequenced by immunoSEQ multiplex PCR; TCRdb stores in-frame clones only, minus some. Of tens of thousands of clones listed, roughly four fifths are singletons. Sequences were derived from CD4+ or CD8+ T cells sorted from blood, sampled in a trial of the OX40 agonist ivuxolimab. The receptors come from an adult with an advanced solid tumor such as melanoma, head and neck, liver or kidney cancer.

The V call is TRBV11-3, the J call TRBJ2-7; 7 nucleotides line up with TRBD1. Germline V CDR1 and CDR2: SGHNT, YENEEA. The CDR3 length is 12 residues. With 3 bases clipped from V and 4 bases from J, the junction kept 0 bases outside the gene matches. The CDR3 nucleotides read TGTGCCAGCAGCTTGACAGGGTACGAGCAGTACTTC. This gives the protein CASSLTGYEQYF.

The gene calls are TRBV18 and TRBJ2-1, with TRBD2 identical over 7 bases. The germline gives CDR1 KGHSH, CDR2 LQKENI. The CDR3 sequence is 16 residues long. V lost 1 base and J lost 9; bases outside the gene matches: 12. As DNA, the CDR3 is TGTGCCAGCTCACCACTGCAGGGAGGGGATCAGGGTGAGCAGTTCTTC. This codes for CASSPLQGGDQGEQFF.

This clone came up once. The chain couples TRBV7-2 to TRBJ1-1, with D perhaps TRBD1 (5 bases). Trimming stripped 4 bases from V and 6 bases from J, with 15 bases between. Per germline, CDR1 SGHTA and CDR2 FQGNSA. The CDR3 sequence is 14 residues long. The CDR3 sequence is CASSYPRPGAEAFF. The DNA of the CDR3 is TGTGCCAGCAGCTACCCTCGGCCGGGGGCTGAAGCTTTCTTT.

This clone was seen just once. The gene calls are TRBV6-1 and TRBJ2-7, with a tentative D call TRBD2 (5 bases). This CDR3 spans 13 amino acids. Germline V lookup: CDR1 MNHNS, CDR2 SASEGT. Between the trimmed V and J ends, which lost 6 bases and 1 base, there was a span of 10 bases. DNA for the CDR3: TGTGCCAGCAGATCCGGACTGTCCTACGAGCAGTACTTC. It yields the protein CASRSGLSYEQYF.

The chain links TRBV11-3 to TRBJ2-5; D is uncertain. The CDR3 runs to 14 residues. Germline CDR1 reads SGHNT; CDR2 reads YENEEA. V shed 5 bases and J shed 6 bases, with 16 bases lying between them. In DNA form, the CDR3 reads TGTGCCAGCAGCCCCCTGACCTTGCAAAAGACCCAGTACTTC. Amino acids: CASSPLTLQKTQYF.

The DNA of the CDR3 is TGTGCCAGCAGCCCGGACCTACAAGGCCTCTACACCTTC. It yields the protein CASSPDLQGLYTF. This rearrangement joins TRBV7-6 to TRBJ1-2, with unresolved D. Germline V gene sequence: CDR1 SGHVS, CDR2 FNYEAQ. CDR3 length: 13 amino acids. Between the trimmed V and J ends, which lost 5 bases and 10 bases, there was a span of 17 bases.

The chain couples TRBV5-1 to TRBJ2-5; 7 bases line up with TRBD2. From germline, CDR1 is SGHRS and CDR2 YFSETQ. V dropped 2 bases and J dropped 4; count of bases not matched to a gene: 14. The CDR3 has 17 amino acids. DNA for the CDR3: TGCGCCAGCAGCTTCTCAGCCCTAGCGGTCCAGGGAGAGACCCAGTACTTC. Protein: CASSFSALAVQGETQYF. Complete variable domain (other parts from reference TRBV5-1 and TRBJ2-5): KAGVTQTPRYLIKTRGQQVTLSCSPISGHRSVSWYQQTPGQGLQFLFEYFSETQRNKGNFPGRFSGRQFSNSRSEMNVSTLELGDSALYLCASSFSALAVQGETQYFGPGTRLLVL.

This clone came up once. The gene calls are TRBV7-3 and TRBJ1-5; perhaps TRBD1 as D (6 bases). CDR1 SGHTA and CDR2 FQGTGA come from the germline V gene. This CDR3 has 16 residues. The V gene lost 5 bases and the J gene lost 7 bases, with 21 bases spanning the gap. In DNA form, the CDR3 reads TGTGCCAGCAGCACAAGGCAGGGGTCCGCTCAACAGCCCCAGCATTTT. The encoded protein is CASSTRQGSAQQPQHF.

As regards this clone: A junction boundary mismatches the germline segment, possibly from a read error. V usage is TRBV7-7 and J usage is TRBJ2-2; 12 bases fit TRBD2. Looked up from germline, CDR1 is SSHAT and CDR2 is FNYEAQ (reference sequence). The CDR3 is 16 amino acids. The CDR3 region is CASSKMTSGGTGELFF. In DNA form, the CDR3 reads TGTGCTAGCAGCAAGATGACTAGCGGGGGAACCGGGGAGCTGTTTTTT.

In the case of this clone: This same CDR3 is encoded by further DNA sequences in the sample. The rearrangement joins TRBV5-1 to TRBJ2-2, with TRBD1 identical over 7 bases. The CDR3 is made up of 15 amino acids. J lost 2 bases, V lost 4 bases, and 5 bases had no gene match. Germline lookup yields CDR1 SGHRS and CDR2 YFSETQ. The CDR3, as DNA: TGCGCCAGCAGCACGCGGACAGGAAACACCGGGGAGCTGTTTTTT. Encoded protein: CASSTRTGNTGELFF.

The gene calls are TRBV25-1 and TRBJ1-5; D not certain. This CDR3 comprises 15 residues. Trimming cost V 4 bases and J 2 bases, with 12 bases left between them. Per germline, CDR1 MGHDK and CDR2 SYGVNS. CDR3 in DNA: TGTGCCAGCAGTGTATCTTTCCCGGGCAATCAGCCCCAGCATTTT. Translated, it gives CASSVSFPGNQPQHF.

The V call is TRBV7-2, the J call TRBJ1-2; possibly TRBD1 for D (6 bases). Per germline, CDR1 SGHTA and CDR2 FQGNSA. V shed 5 bases and J shed 2 bases, with 12 bases lying between them. This CDR3 is built from 14 residues. Here the CDR3 DNA reads TGTGCCAGCAGCCATTACGGACAGAACTATGGCTACACCTTC. It is translated as CASSHYGQNYGYTF.

V usage is TRBV9 and J usage is TRBJ2-2; 9 nucleotides align to TRBD2. The CDR3 covers 17 residues. Germline loops: CDR1 SGDLS, CDR2 YYNGEE. Losses at the gene ends were 0 bases for V and 2 bases for J; bases not matched to a gene: 5. The CDR3 nucleotides read TGTGCCAGCAGCGTAGGTCTAGCGGGAACAAACACCGGGGAGCTGTTTTTT. It codes for CASSVGLAGTNTGELFF.

The chain carries TRBV2 and TRBJ2-1; D possibly corresponds to TRBD2 (6 bases). Trimming took 3 bases from V and 9 from J, leaving 6 bases between them. Germline V CDR1 and CDR2: SNHLY, FYNNEI. The CDR3 length is 11 residues. CDR3 DNA sequence: TGTGCCAGCAGTGAGGGGGGTGAGCAGTTCTTC. Protein sequence: CASSEGGEQFF.

The chain employs TRBV5-4 and TRBJ1-4; the D gene is possibly TRBD1 (6 bases). The length of the CDR3 is 14 residues. Germline values: CDR1 SGHNT, CDR2 YYREEE (reference sequence). V gave up 4 bases and J gave up 3 bases, with 10 bases separating them. In nucleotides, the CDR3 is TGTGCCAGCAGCATGGACAGACCTAATGAAAAACTGTTTTTT. Translated: CASSMDRPNEKLFF.

In DNA form, the CDR3 reads TGTGCCAGCAGCTCTTTTCAAGCCCCCTACAATGAGCAGTTCTTC. Its protein product is CASSSFQAPYNEQFF. J is TRBJ2-1 and V is TRBV7-9; D is undetermined. Germline V gene data show CDR1 as SEHNR and CDR2 as FQNEAQ (reference sequence). CDR3 length equals 15 residues. Trimming left V 4 bases short and J 2 bases short, with 12 bases between.

This clone was recorded a few times. This chain joins TRBV9 and TRBJ2-7; a possible D gene is TRBD1 (6 bases). The germline gives CDR1 SGDLS, CDR2 YYNGEE. This CDR3 region has 15 residues. The germline V and J ends were trimmed by 4 bases and 1 base, with 15 bases remaining between them. The DNA for the CDR3 is TGTGCCAGCAGCCCAGAGGGGGAGCCATCCTACGAGCAGTACTTC. Translation: CASSPEGEPSYEQYF. Full variable domain (remainder filled in from reference TRBV9 and TRBJ2-7): DSGVTQTPKHLITATGQRVTLRCSPRSGDLSVYWYQQSLDQGLQFLIQYYNGEERAKGNILERFSAQQFPDLHSELNLSSLELGDSALYFCASSPEGEPSYEQYFGPGTRLTVT.

The V call is TRBV19, the J call TRBJ1-1, with a weak D call TRBD1 (6 bases). Germline values: CDR1 LNHDA, CDR2 SQIVND (reference sequence). Trimming stripped 5 bases from V and 6 bases from J, with 13 bases between. CDR3 size: 13 residues. CDR3 in amino acids: CASSRTGTAEAFF. In nucleotides, the CDR3 is TGTGCCAGTAGTCGAACAGGGACGGCTGAAGCTTTCTTT.

The J gene is TRBJ2-1, the V gene TRBV11-3, with 13 nucleotides matching TRBD2. J lost 15 bases, V lost 5 bases, and 7 bases had no gene match. This CDR3 is 13 amino acids long. The germline V gene encodes CDR1 SGHNT and CDR2 YENEEA. CDR3 in amino acids: CASSTTTSGGRFF. The CDR3 coding sequence is TGTGCCAGCAGCACCACGACTAGCGGGGGGCGGTTCTTC. Combining the CDR3 with reference TRBV11-3 and TRBJ2-1 gives the whole variable domain EAGVVQSPRYKIIEKKQPVAFWCNPISGHNTLYWYLQNLGQGPELLIRYENEEAVDDSQLPKDRFSAERLKGVDSTLKIQPAELGDSAVYLCASSTTTSGGRFFGPGTRLTVL.

The rearrangement uses TRBV19 and TRBJ1-2; the match to TRBD1 covers 9 bases. The CDR3 loop spans 16 amino acids. Germline V gene lookup returns CDR1 LNHDA and CDR2 SQIVND (reference sequence). V shed 4 bases, J shed 3 bases, and the junction held 9 bases outside the gene matches. The CDR3 sequence is CASSTSHDRGDYGYTF. Here the CDR3 DNA reads TGTGCCAGTAGTACCTCTCACGACAGGGGGGACTATGGCTACACCTTC.

The V call is TRBV10-3, the J call TRBJ1-2; D is undetermined. Trimming removed 5 bases at V and 5 bases at J, with 9 bases between. CDR1 is ENHRY, CDR2 SYGVKD, per germline. The CDR3 runs 12 residues. CDR3 in DNA: TGTGCCATCAGTTCCGGGGAGTATGGCTACACCTTC. Translated: CAISSGEYGYTF.

This chain connects TRBV5-1 to TRBJ2-3, with TRBD2 identical over 15 bases. CDR1 is SGHRS, CDR2 YFSETQ, per germline. This CDR3 region has 17 residues. The ends lost 4 bases at V and 2 bases at J; junction bases unmatched: 5. CDR3 sequence (DNA): TGCGCCAGCAGCAGAGGACTAGCGGGAGGGACCACAGATACGCAGTATTTT. Protein sequence: CASSRGLAGGTTDTQYF.

The V and J genes are TRBV6-1 and TRBJ1-1, with TRBD1 as a possible D gene (5 bases). The V and J ends lost 1 base and 5 bases respectively, with 14 bases between them. Germline CDR1 is MNHNS and CDR2 is SASEGT. The CDR3 runs 15 residues. The CDR3 loop is CASSEGIPGQTEAFF. The CDR3 DNA reads TGTGCCAGCAGTGAAGGAATCCCAGGGCAGACTGAAGCTTTCTTT.

V is TRBV11-3 and J is TRBJ1-2, with 7 bases fitting TRBD1. The CDR3 consists of 13 residues. The germline gives CDR1 SGHNT, CDR2 YENEEA. Trimming removed 2 bases from V and 7 bases from J; junction bases left unmatched: 4. In nucleotides, the CDR3 is TGTGCCAGCAGCTTATTAGGGGGCGGTGGCTACACCTTC. Protein sequence: CASSLLGGGGYTF.

The chain couples TRBV6-5 to TRBJ1-6; no firm D call. This CDR3 region has 13 residues. V dropped 4 bases and J dropped 9 bases, with 10 bases sitting between them. CDR1 is MNHEY, CDR2 SVGAGI, per germline. CDR3: CASSFRGSSPLHF. Written as DNA, the CDR3 is TGTGCCAGCAGTTTCCGGGGATCTTCACCCCTCCACTTT.

V is TRBV27 and J is TRBJ1-1; 7 nucleotides agree with TRBD1. V gave up 2 bases and J gave up 4 bases; unmatched junction bases: 4. CDR1 is MNHEY, CDR2 SMNVEV, per germline (reference sequence). The CDR3 is 14 amino acids. The CDR3 is CASSLLNRGTEAFF. In DNA, the CDR3 is TGTGCCAGCAGTTTACTCAACAGGGGCACTGAAGCTTTCTTT.

This clone has a single count. Other nucleotide sequences in the sample specify the same CDR3. The genes are TRBV6-1 and TRBJ2-1; either TRBD1 or TRBD2 may supply D (5 bases each). The V end lost 7 bases, the J end lost 2 bases, and 12 bases lay between the germline ends. CDR1 MNHNS and CDR2 SASEGT come from the germline V gene. The CDR3 is 14 residues long. CDR3 region: CASTGTSTYNEQFF. The CDR3, as DNA: TGTGCCAGCACCGGGACCTCGACCTACAATGAGCAGTTCTTC.

The chain employs TRBV27 and TRBJ2-7; no firm D call. V gave up 6 bases and J gave up 6 bases, with 15 bases separating them. This CDR3 spans 13 amino acids. Per germline, CDR1 MNHEY and CDR2 SMNVEV (reference sequence). The CDR3 bases are TGTGCCAGCAGCCCAACCGCTAGAATCGAGCAGTACTTC. As protein: CASSPTARIEQYF.

The chain employs TRBV5-6 and TRBJ1-4, with D possibly TRBD1 on 6 matching bases. This CDR3 is 17 amino acids long. Germline V CDR1 and CDR2: SGHDT, YYEEEE. Trimming removed 4 bases from V and 0 bases from J, with 16 bases in between. CDR3 sequence (DNA): TGTGCCAGCAGCACCTTGACAGGTCCCGCAACTAATGAAAAACTGTTTTTT. Residues: CASSTLTGPATNEKLFF.